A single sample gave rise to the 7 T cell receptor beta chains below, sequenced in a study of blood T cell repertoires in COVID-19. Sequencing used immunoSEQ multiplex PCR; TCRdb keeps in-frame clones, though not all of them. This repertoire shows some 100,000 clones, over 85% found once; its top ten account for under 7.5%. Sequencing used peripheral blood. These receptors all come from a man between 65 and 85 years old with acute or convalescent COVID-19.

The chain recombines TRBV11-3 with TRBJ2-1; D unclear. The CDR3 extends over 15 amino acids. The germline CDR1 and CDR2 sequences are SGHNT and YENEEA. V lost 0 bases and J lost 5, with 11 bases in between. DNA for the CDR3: TGTGCCAGCAGCTTAGAGTTTGGCCCCCACAATGAGCAGTTCTTC. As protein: CASSLEFGPHNEQFF.

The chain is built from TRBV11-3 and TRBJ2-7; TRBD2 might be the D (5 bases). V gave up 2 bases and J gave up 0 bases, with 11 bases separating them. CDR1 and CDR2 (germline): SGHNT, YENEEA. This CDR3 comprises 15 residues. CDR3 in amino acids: CASSLSGGRSYEQYF. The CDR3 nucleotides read TGTGCCAGCAGCTTAAGTGGCGGGCGCTCCTACGAGCAGTACTTC.

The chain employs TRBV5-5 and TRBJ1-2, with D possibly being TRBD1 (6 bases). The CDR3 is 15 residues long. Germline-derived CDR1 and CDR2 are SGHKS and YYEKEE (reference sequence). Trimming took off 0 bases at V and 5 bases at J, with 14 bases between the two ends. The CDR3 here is CASSLDQIQGYGYTF. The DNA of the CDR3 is TGTGCCAGCAGCTTGGACCAAATACAGGGATATGGCTACACCTTC.

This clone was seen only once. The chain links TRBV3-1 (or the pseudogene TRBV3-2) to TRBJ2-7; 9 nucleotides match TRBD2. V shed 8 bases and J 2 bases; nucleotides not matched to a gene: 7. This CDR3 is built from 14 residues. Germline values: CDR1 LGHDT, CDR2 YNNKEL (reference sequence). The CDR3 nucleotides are TGTGCCAGCCGCCGAGGGACTAGCCCCTACGAGCAGTACTTC. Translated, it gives CASRRGTSPYEQYF.

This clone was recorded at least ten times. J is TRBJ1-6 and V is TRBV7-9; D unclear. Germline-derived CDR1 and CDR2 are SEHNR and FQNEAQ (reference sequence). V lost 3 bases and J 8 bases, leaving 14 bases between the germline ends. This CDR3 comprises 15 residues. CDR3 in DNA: TGTGCCAGCAGCTTTACAGTTAACCCTCATTCACCCCTCCACTTT. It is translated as CASSFTVNPHSPLHF.

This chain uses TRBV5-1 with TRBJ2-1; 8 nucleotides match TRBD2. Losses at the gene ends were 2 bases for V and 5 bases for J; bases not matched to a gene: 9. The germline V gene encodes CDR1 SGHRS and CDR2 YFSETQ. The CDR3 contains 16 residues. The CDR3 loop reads CASSFELAGDNNEQFF. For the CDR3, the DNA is TGCGCCAGCAGCTTCGAGCTAGCGGGCGACAACAATGAGCAGTTCTTC.

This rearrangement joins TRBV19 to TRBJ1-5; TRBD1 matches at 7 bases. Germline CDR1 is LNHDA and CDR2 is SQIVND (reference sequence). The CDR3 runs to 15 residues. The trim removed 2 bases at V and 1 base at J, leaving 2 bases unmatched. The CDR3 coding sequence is TGTGCCAGTAGTATAAGACAGGGCAGCAATCAGCCCCAGCATTTT. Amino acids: CASSIRQGSNQPQHF.